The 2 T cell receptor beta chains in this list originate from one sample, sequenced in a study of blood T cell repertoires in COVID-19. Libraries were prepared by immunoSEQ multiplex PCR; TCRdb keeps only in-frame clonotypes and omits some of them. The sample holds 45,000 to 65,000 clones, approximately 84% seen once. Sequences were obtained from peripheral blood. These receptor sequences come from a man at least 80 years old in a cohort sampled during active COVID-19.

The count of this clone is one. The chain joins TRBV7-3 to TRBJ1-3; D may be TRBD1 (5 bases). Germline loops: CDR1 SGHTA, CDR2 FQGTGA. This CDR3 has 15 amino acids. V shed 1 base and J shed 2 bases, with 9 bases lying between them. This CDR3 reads CASSLMAGPGNTIYF. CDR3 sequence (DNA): TGTGCCAGCAGCTTAATGGCAGGGCCTGGAAACACCATATATTTT.

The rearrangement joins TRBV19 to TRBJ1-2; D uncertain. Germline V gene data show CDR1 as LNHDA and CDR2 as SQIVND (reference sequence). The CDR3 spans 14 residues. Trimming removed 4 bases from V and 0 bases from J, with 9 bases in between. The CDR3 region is CASSSRSSNYGYTF. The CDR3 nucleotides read TGTGCCAGTAGTAGCCGGAGCTCTAACTATGGCTACACCTTC.